The text below deals with one T cell receptor (beta chain). TCRdb called the RT-PCR reads again in MiXCR, with one record for every CDR3 protein. This sample has almost 700,000 distinct CDR3 sequences, with approximately 15% found just once. Germline V gives CDR1 MDHEN, CDR2 SYDVKM. The CDR3 sequence is 17 residues long. Trimming stripped 5 bases from V and 2 bases from J, with 20 bases between. Sequencing was done on a sample of memory CD4+ T cells from blood. The rearrangement links TRBV28 to TRBJ2-3, with D perhaps matching TRBD1 or TRBD2 (5 bases each). The clonotype originates from a female donor in good health, serving as a healthy control. Here the CDR3 reads CASSPPWGTQDTDTQYF. CDR3 sequence (DNA): TGTGCCAGCAGTCCCCCGTGGGGGACCCAAGACACAGATACGCAGTATTTT.